These 7 T cell receptor beta chains were all obtained from the same sample, sequenced in a study of shared clonotypes between healthy human individuals. Libraries were prepared by immunoSEQ multiplex PCR; TCRdb keeps only in-frame clonotypes and omits some of them. The table shows 1,400,000 or so clones, with 98% occurring only once. The sequenced sample consisted of naive CD4+ T cells sorted from blood. Subset described: CD45RA+ positively selected. The receptors were gathered from a man aged 25-40 years in good health.

The CDR3 loop is CAISPRGSSGANVLTF. The CDR3 nucleotides are TGTGCCATCAGTCCGAGGGGAAGCTCTGGGGCCAACGTCCTGACTTTC. J is TRBJ2-6 and V is TRBV10-3; tentatively, D is TRBD1 or TRBD2 (5 bases each). The CDR3 sequence is 16 residues long. Trimming took 5 bases from V and 0 from J, leaving 11 bases between them. Germline CDR1 and CDR2: ENHRY and SYGVKD.

This clone was found once. The gene calls are TRBV11-2 and TRBJ2-7; D gene unclear. The length of the CDR3 is 14 residues. The germline V gene has CDR1 SGHAT and CDR2 FQNNGV. V lost 0 bases and J lost 3, with 9 bases in between. In nucleotides, the CDR3 is TGTGCCAGCAGCTTAGAGGTGGGCTACTACGAGCAGTACTTC. Translated, it gives CASSLEVGYYEQYF. The entire variable domain, with the rest obtained from reference TRBV11-2 and TRBJ2-7, is as follows: EAGVAQSPRYKIIEKRQSVAFWCNPISGHATLYWYQQILGQGPKLLIQFQNNGVVDDSQLPKDRFSAERLKGVDSTLKIQPAKLEDSAVYLCASSLEVGYYEQYFGPGTRLTVT.

The chain has TRBV7-6 and TRBJ2-3, with 11 bases that match TRBD2. With 0 bases clipped from V and 3 bases from J, the junction kept 2 bases outside the gene matches. Germline V gives CDR1 SGHVS, CDR2 FNYEAQ. This CDR3 comprises 16 residues. CDR3 sequence (DNA): TGTGCCAGCAGCTTAGCGCTAGCGGGAGGAACAGATACGCAGTATTTT. Its translation: CASSLALAGGTDTQYF.

This sequence joins TRBV7-2 and TRBJ2-5; D ambiguous. V dropped 1 base and J dropped 2 bases, with 8 bases sitting between them. The CDR3 runs to 14 residues. Germline V gives CDR1 SGHTA, CDR2 FQGNSA. DNA for the CDR3: TGTGCCAGCAGCTTAGTTGCCAGTCAAGAGACCCAGTACTTC. It specifies CASSLVASQETQYF.

The rearrangement uses TRBV19 and TRBJ1-5, with no clear D. The germline CDR1 and CDR2 sequences are LNHDA and SQIVND (reference sequence). The CDR3 spans 14 residues. V lost 7 bases and J 4 bases, leaving 14 bases between the germline ends. The DNA of the CDR3 is TGTGCCAGTACATCCGGTTTTGGGAATCAGCCCCAGCATTTT. Translating gives CASTSGFGNQPQHF. The variable domain in full, completed from reference TRBV19 and TRBJ1-5, reads DGGITQSPKYLFRKEGQNVTLSCEQNLNHDAMYWYRQDPGQGLRLIYYSQIVNDFQKGDIAEGYSVSREKKESFPLTVTSAQKNPTAFYLCASTSGFGNQPQHFGDGTRLSIL.

The chain links TRBV10-3 to TRBJ1-5; maybe TRBD1 (6 bases). The germline V gene has CDR1 ENHRY and CDR2 SYGVKD. V gave up 11 bases and J gave up 6 bases, with 17 bases separating them. This CDR3 comprises 13 residues. The CDR3 protein is CAHREGDGQPQHF. The CDR3 nucleotides are TGTGCCCACAGGGAGGGGGACGGTCAGCCCCAGCATTTT.

This clone came up once. CDR3 region: CAWSSKETQYF. CDR3 sequence (DNA): TGTGCCTGGAGTTCTAAAGAGACCCAGTACTTC. The gene calls are TRBV30 and TRBJ2-5; D is unclear. Trimming stripped 2 bases from V and 3 bases from J, with 4 bases between. Germline CDR1 and CDR2: GTSNPN and SVGIG (reference sequence). The CDR3 spans 11 residues.